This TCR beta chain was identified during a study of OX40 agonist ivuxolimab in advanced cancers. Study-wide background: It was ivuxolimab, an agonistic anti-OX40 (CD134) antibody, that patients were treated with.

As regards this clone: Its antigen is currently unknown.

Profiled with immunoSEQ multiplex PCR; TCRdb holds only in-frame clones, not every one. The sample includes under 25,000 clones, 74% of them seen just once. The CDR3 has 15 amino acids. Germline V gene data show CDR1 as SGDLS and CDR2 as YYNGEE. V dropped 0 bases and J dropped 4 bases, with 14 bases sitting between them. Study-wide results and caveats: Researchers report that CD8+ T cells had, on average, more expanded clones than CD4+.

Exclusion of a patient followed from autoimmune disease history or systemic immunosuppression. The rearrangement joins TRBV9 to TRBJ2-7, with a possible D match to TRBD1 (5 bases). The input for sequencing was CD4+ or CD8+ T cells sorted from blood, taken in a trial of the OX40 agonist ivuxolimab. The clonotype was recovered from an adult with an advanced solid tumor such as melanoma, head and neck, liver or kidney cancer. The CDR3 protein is CASSVGGGAGYEQYF. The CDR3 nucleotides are TGTGCCAGCAGCGTAGGCGGTGGGGCTGGTTACGAGCAGTACTTC. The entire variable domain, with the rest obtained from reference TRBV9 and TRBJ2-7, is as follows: DSGVTQTPKHLITATGQRVTLRCSPRSGDLSVYWYQQSLDQGLQFLIQYYNGEERAKGNILERFSAQQFPDLHSELNLSSLELGDSALYFCASSVGGGAGYEQYFGPGTRLTVT.